The T cell receptor beta chain under discussion was sequenced for a study of blood T cell repertoires in COVID-19. Overall study context: COVID-19 samples from acute and convalescent phases originated in the United States, Italy and Spain.

As processed by the authors: Reference gene primers were amplified, and this amplification served to estimate nucleated cell counts. Data came from immunoSEQ multiplex PCR; TCRdb stores just in-frame clones and leaves some out. V and J calls and clone size are copied from that table; D and trimming were computed from the DNA. The sample records some 220,000 clones, 85% being singletons. Germline CDR1 and CDR2: PRHDT and FYEKMQ (reference sequence). V was cut by 0 bases and J by 10 bases, with 12 bases left in between. The CDR3 is 13 residues long. V and J are TRBV13 and TRBJ1-1; tentative D call: TRBD1 (6 bases). The specimen sequenced was peripheral blood. The source of this sequence is a woman aged 55-70 years with active or convalescent COVID-19. For the CDR3, the DNA is TGTGCCAGCAGCTTAGGCCAGGGGCGGGTAGCTTTCTTT. Translation: CASSLGQGRVAFF.